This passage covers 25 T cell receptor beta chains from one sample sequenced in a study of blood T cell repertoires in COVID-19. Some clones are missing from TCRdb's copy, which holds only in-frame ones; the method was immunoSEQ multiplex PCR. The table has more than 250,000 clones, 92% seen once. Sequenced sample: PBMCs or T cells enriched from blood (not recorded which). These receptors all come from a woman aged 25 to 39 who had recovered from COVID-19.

Here the CDR3 DNA reads TGTGCCAGCAGCTCGGGACAGGGAAATCAGCCCCAGCATTTT. It specifies CASSSGQGNQPQHF. This chain links TRBV7-9 with TRBJ1-5, with 9 bases fitting TRBD1. V trimming: 4 bases; J trimming: 4 bases; junction bases outside the gene matches: 2. CDR3 length: 14 residues. The V gene's germline CDR1 is SEHNR and CDR2 FQNEAQ (reference sequence). The variable domain in full, with the rest retrieved from reference TRBV7-9 and TRBJ1-5, is DTGVSQNPRHKITKRGQNVTFRCDPISEHNRLYWYRQTLGQGPEFLTYFQNEAQLEKSRLLSDRFSAERPKGSFSTLEIQRTEQGDSAMYLCASSSGQGNQPQHFGDGTRLSIL.

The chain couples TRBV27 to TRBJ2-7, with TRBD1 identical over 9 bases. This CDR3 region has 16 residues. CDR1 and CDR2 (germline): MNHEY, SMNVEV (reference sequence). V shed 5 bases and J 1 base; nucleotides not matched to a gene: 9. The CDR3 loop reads CASSPAGTGFSYEQYF. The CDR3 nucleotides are TGTGCCAGCAGTCCCGCCGGGACAGGGTTTTCCTACGAGCAGTACTTC.

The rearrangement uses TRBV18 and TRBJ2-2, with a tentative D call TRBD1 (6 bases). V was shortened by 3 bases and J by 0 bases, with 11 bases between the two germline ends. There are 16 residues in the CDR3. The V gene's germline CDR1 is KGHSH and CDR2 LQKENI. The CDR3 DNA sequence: TGTGCCAGCTCACCCGACAGGCTAGCGAACACCGGGGAGCTGTTTTTT. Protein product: CASSPDRLANTGELFF. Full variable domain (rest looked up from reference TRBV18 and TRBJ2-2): NAGVMQNPRHLVRRRGQEARLRCSPMKGHSHVYWYRQLPEEGLKFMVYLQKENIIDESGMPKERFSAEFPKEGPSILRIQQVVRGDSAAYFCASSPDRLANTGELFFGEGSRLTVL.

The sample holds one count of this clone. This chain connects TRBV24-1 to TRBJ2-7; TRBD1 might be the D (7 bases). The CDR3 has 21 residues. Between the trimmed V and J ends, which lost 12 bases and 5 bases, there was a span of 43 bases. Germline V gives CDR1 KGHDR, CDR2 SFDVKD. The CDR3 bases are TGTGCCGGGGAGATTTTCAGGGCGGGCTTTCGGGCGACAGGGAGGTGGGACGAGCAGTACTTC. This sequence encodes CAGEIFRAGFRATGRWDEQYF.

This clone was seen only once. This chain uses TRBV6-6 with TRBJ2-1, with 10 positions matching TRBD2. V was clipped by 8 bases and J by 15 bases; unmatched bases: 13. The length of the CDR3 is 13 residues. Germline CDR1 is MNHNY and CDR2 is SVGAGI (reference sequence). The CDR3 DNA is TGTGCCAGCCAAAAGGGAGAGCGGGGGGGACGGTTCTTC. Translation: CASQKGERGGRFF.

The CDR3 nucleotides read TGTGCCAGTAGTATGATTGTCCCCACAGGGGCCTACGAGCAGTACTTC. This gives the protein CASSMIVPTGAYEQYF. The chain couples TRBV19 to TRBJ2-7; TRBD1 aligns across 7 bases. V gave up 3 bases and J gave up 2 bases; unmatched junction bases: 10. This CDR3 is built from 16 residues. CDR1 and CDR2 (germline): LNHDA, SQIVND (reference sequence).

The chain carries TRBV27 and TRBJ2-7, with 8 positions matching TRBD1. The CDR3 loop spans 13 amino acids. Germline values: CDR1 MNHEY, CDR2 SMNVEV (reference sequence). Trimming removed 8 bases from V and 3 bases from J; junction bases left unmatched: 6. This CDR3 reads CASARDRYYEQYF. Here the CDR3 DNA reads TGTGCCAGCGCCCGGGACAGGTACTACGAGCAGTACTTC.

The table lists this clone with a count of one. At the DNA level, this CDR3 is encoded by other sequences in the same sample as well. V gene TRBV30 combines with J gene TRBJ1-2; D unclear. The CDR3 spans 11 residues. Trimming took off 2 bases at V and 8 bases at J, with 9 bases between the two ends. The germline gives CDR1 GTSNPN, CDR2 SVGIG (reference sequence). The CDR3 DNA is TGTGCCTGGAGTCGCCGGGGAGGCTACACCTTC. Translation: CAWSRRGGYTF.

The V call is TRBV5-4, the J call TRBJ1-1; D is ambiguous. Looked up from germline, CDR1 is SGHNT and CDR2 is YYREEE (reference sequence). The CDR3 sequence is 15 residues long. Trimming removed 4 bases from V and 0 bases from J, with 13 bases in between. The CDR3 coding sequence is TGTGCCAGCAGCCCCCAGACGGGGATGAACACTGAAGCTTTCTTT. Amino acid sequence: CASSPQTGMNTEAFF.

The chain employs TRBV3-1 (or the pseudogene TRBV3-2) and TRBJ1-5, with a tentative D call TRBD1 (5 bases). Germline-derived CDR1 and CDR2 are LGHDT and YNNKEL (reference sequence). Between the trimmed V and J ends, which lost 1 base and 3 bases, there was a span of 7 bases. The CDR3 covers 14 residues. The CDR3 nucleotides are TGTGCCAGCAGCCAAGGACAGTACAATCAGCCCCAGCATTTT. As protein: CASSQGQYNQPQHF.

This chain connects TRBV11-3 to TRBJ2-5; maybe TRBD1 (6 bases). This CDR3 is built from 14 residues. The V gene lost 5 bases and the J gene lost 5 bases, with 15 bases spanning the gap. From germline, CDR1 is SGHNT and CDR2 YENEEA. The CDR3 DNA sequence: TGTGCCAGCAGCCCGGGTGGGGGCGGCGAGACCCAGTACTTC. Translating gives CASSPGGGGETQYF.

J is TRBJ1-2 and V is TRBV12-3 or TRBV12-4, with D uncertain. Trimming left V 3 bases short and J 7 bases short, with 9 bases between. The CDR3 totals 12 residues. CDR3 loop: CASSFGRGGYTF. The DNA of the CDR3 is TGTGCCAGCAGTTTTGGTCGGGGTGGCTACACCTTC.

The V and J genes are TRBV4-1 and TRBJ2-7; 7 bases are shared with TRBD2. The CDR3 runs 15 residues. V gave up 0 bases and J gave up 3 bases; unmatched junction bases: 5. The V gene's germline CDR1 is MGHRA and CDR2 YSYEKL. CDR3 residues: CASSQEAGVGYEQYF. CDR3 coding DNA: TGCGCCAGCAGCCAAGAGGCGGGGGTAGGCTACGAGCAGTACTTC.

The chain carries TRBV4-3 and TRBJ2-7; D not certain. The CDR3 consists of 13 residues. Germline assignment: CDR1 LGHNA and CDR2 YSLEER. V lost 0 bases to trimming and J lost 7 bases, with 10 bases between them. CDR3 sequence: CASSQDLAEEQYF. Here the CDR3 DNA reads TGCGCCAGCAGCCAAGATTTGGCAGAAGAGCAGTACTTC.

CDR3: CASSGTGKSPLHF. In nucleotides, the CDR3 is TGTGCCAGCTCCGGGACAGGGAAATCACCCCTCCACTTT. The rearrangement uses TRBV5-4 and TRBJ1-6; 9 bases fit TRBD1. V was clipped by 7 bases and J by 10 bases; unmatched bases: 6. Germline V lookup: CDR1 SGHNT, CDR2 YYREEE (reference sequence). This CDR3 comprises 13 residues.

CDR3 DNA sequence: TGCGCCAGCAGCGTACAGGGGGCAAACACTGAAGCTTTCTTT. Translation: CASSVQGANTEAFF. This chain joins TRBV5-1 and TRBJ1-1; 9 bases are shared with TRBD1. This CDR3 contains 14 residues. Germline V CDR1 and CDR2: SGHRS, YFSETQ. Trimming took 4 bases from V and 2 from J; bases not matched to a gene: 3.

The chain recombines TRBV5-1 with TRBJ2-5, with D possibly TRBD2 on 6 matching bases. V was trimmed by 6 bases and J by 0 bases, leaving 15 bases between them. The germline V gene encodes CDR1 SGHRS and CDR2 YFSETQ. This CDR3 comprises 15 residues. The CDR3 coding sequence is TGCGCCAGCACCCCCCGGGCGGGACACCAAGAGACCCAGTACTTC. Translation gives CASTPRAGHQETQYF.

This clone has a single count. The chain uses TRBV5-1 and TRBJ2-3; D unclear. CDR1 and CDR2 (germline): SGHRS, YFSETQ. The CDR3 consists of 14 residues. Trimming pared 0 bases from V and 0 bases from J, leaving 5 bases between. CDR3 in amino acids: CASSLGRSTDTQYF. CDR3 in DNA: TGCGCCAGCAGCTTGGGCAGGAGCACAGATACGCAGTATTTT.

The DNA of the CDR3 is TGTGCCAGCAGCCAAAGTGTCGGGAGTCCCCTGAGAGAGACCCAGTACTTC. Protein product: CASSQSVGSPLRETQYF. The rearrangement joins TRBV3-1 (or the pseudogene TRBV3-2) to TRBJ2-5; a possible D gene is TRBD2 (6 bases). V was trimmed by 2 bases and J by 4 bases, leaving 20 bases between them. CDR3 length equals 17 residues. CDR1 LGHDT and CDR2 YNNKEL come from the germline V gene (reference sequence).

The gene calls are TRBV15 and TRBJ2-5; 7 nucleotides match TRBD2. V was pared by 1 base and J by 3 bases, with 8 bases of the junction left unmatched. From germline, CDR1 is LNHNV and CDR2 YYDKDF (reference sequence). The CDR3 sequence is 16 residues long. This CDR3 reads CATSRGRAGTKETQYF. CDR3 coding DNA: TGTGCCACCAGCAGAGGGCGGGCAGGGACTAAAGAGACCCAGTACTTC.

CDR3: CASRGISRGKYGYTF. The CDR3 nucleotides read TGTGCCAGCAGGGGTATAAGCAGGGGGAAGTATGGCTACACCTTC. The chain uses TRBV2 and TRBJ1-2; 7 nucleotides line up with TRBD1. The CDR3 has 15 amino acids. Germline assignment: CDR1 SNHLY and CDR2 FYNNEI. Germline trimming cut 6 bases from V and 5 bases from J; bases unmatched to any gene: 12.

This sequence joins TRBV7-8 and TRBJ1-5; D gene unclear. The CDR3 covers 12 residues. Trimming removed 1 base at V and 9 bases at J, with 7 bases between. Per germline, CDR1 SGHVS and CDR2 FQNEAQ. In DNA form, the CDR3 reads TGTGCCAGCAGCTTAGTTTCGGGGCCCCAGCATTTT. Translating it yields CASSLVSGPQHF.

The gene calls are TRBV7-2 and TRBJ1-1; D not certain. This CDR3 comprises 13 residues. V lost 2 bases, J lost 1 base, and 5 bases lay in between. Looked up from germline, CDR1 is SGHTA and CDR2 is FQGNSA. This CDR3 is CASSLSWNTEAFF. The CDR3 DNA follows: TGTGCCAGCAGCTTATCCTGGAACACTGAAGCTTTCTTT.

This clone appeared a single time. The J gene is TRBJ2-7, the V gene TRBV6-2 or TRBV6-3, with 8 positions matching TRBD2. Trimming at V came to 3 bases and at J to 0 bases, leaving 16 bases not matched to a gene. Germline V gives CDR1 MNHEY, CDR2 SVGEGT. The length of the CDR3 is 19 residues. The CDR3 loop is CASSYYIAGERGSSYEQYF. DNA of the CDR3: TGTGCCAGCAGTTATTATATCGCGGGAGAGCGGGGGAGCTCCTACGAGCAGTACTTC.

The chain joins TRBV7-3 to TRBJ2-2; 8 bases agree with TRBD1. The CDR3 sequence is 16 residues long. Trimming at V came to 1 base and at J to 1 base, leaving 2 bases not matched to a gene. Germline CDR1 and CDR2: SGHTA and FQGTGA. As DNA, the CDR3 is TGTGCCAGCAGCTTAATCGGGACAGGGAACACCGGGGAGCTGTTTTTT. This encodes CASSLIGTGNTGELFF.